The 21 T cell receptor beta chains in this list originate from one sample, sequenced in a study of tumor T cells in aggressive B-cell lymphoma (dated by TCRdb to between 2016 and 2019). Library creation used the immunoSEQ multiplex PCR assay. In TCRdb, the immuneACCESS table is reduced to in-frame sequences with V and J assigned. These tables do not hold every clone; where another copy was compared, an unresolved V gene accounts for under half, and the others remain unexplained. The sample records 9,500 to 10,000 clones, 85% of which are singletons. The ten largest clones represent about 4% of the sample. Specimen: tumor tissue. The receptors originated from an adult with diffuse large B cell lymphoma.

V usage is TRBV6-5 and J usage is TRBJ1-2, with 7 bases fitting TRBD1. Germline-derived CDR1 and CDR2 are MNHEY and SVGAGI. V lost 8 bases to trimming and J lost 7 bases; unmatched junction nucleotides: 10. CDR3 length equals 13 residues. The DNA of the CDR3 is TGTGCCAGCTGGGGCGGAGGGGGCTCTGGCTACACCTTC. Translated, it gives CASWGGGGSGYTF.

The chain is built from TRBV2 and TRBJ2-7, with D possibly TRBD1 on 6 matching bases. Trimming took 5 bases from V and 4 from J, leaving 9 bases between them. Germline-derived CDR1 and CDR2 are SNHLY and FYNNEI. The CDR3 totals 12 residues. The CDR3 DNA reads as TGTGCCAGCAGTAAACAGGGTTACGAGCAGTACTTC. Protein: CASSKQGYEQYF.

V is TRBV5-4 and J is TRBJ2-7; 10 bases line up with TRBD1. CDR3 length: 13 amino acids. Looked up from germline, CDR1 is SGHNT and CDR2 is YYREEE (reference sequence). Germline trimming cut 9 bases from V and 3 bases from J; bases unmatched to any gene: 6. The CDR3 nucleotides are TGTGCCACCTGGGGACAGGGGTTCTACGAGCAGTACTTC. Protein product: CATWGQGFYEQYF.

The rearrangement uses TRBV5-1 and TRBJ1-3; D ambiguous. The germline CDR1 and CDR2 sequences are SGHRS and YFSETQ. Trimming stripped 0 bases from V and 0 bases from J, with 13 bases between. This CDR3 contains 17 residues. This CDR3 is CASSLGAGQLSGNTIYF. The CDR3 DNA reads TGCGCCAGCAGCTTGGGGGCAGGCCAACTCTCTGGAAACACCATATATTTT.

The chain uses TRBV7-9 and TRBJ1-5; no clear D gene. V was cut by 3 bases and J by 6 bases, with 12 bases left in between. The CDR3 loop spans 14 amino acids. Germline lookup yields CDR1 SEHNR and CDR2 FQNEAQ (reference sequence). CDR3 amino acids: CASSFSVSSQPQHF. As DNA, the CDR3 is TGTGCCAGCAGCTTCTCGGTGTCGAGTCAGCCCCAGCATTTT.

This clone was found once. The V and J genes are TRBV7-6 and TRBJ2-5; tentatively, D is TRBD1 (5 bases). Trimming shortened V by 1 base and J by 3 bases, and 9 bases separated the two germline ends. The length of the CDR3 is 14 residues. CDR1 and CDR2 (germline): SGHVS, FNYEAQ. The CDR3: CASSLDRGEETQYF. In nucleotides, the CDR3 is TGTGCCAGCAGCTTAGATAGGGGTGAAGAGACCCAGTACTTC.

V and J are TRBV4-1 and TRBJ1-1, with D possibly TRBD1 on 5 matching bases. The germline V gene has CDR1 MGHRA and CDR2 YSYEKL. The CDR3 extends over 13 amino acids. Trimming cost V 1 base and J 9 bases, with 12 bases left between them. In DNA form, the CDR3 reads TGCGCCAGCAGCCAAGCTATTGACAGAAAAGCTTTCTTT. Its translation: CASSQAIDRKAFF.

The chain employs TRBV5-8 and TRBJ2-7; 9 nucleotides align to TRBD2. Germline assignment: CDR1 SGHTS and CDR2 YDEGEE. CDR3 length equals 16 residues. V gave up 6 bases and J gave up 3 bases; unmatched junction bases: 13. For the CDR3, the DNA is TGTGCCAGCAAATATAGCGGGAGTAATTTGGTCTACGAGCAGTACTTC. Translating it yields CASKYSGSNLVYEQYF. The full variable domain, completed using reference TRBV5-8 and TRBJ2-7, is EAGVTQSPTHLIKTRGQQATLRCSPISGHTSVYWYQQALGLGLQFLLWYDEGEERNRGNFPPRFSGRQFPNYSSELNVNALELEDSALYLCASKYSGSNLVYEQYFGPGTRLTVT.

The V call is TRBV7-9, the J call TRBJ1-2; TRBD1 agrees at 7 bases. The CDR3 contains 16 residues. The V and J ends lost 0 bases and 4 bases, in that order; junction bases with no gene match: 8. Germline CDR1 is SEHNR and CDR2 is FQNEAQ (reference sequence). In DNA, the CDR3 is TGTGCCAGCAGCTTAGCAACAGGGGAGTGGTCCTATGGCTACACCTTC. It translates to CASSLATGEWSYGYTF.

V and J are TRBV28 and TRBJ1-4; a weak D match, TRBD1 (6 bases). The CDR3 consists of 15 residues. Germline V gene lookup returns CDR1 MDHEN and CDR2 SYDVKM. V gave up 4 bases and J gave up 11 bases, with 20 bases separating them. The CDR3 nucleotides read TGTGCCAGCAGTTCATTCGGGACAAGAGAAGGGAAACTGTTTTTT. Translating gives CASSSFGTREGKLFF. Complete variable domain (other parts from reference TRBV28 and TRBJ1-4): DVKVTQSSRYLVKRTGEKVFLECVQDMDHENMFWYRQDPGLGLRLIYFSYDVKMKEKGDIPEGYSVSREKKERFSLILESASTNQTSMYLCASSSFGTREGKLFFGSGTQLSVL.

This chain joins TRBV4-2 and TRBJ2-1; 8 positions agree with TRBD1. Trimming cost V 1 base and J 8 bases; bases outside gene matches: 7. CDR1 and CDR2 from the germline V gene are LGHNA and YNFKEQ. The CDR3 runs to 15 residues. The CDR3 sequence: CASSQVSRGRDEQFF. In DNA form, the CDR3 reads TGTGCCAGCAGCCAAGTTTCCAGGGGGCGGGATGAGCAGTTCTTC.

This clone was seen a handful of times. V usage is TRBV28 and J usage is TRBJ1-2; 9 nucleotides align to TRBD1. V dropped 6 bases and J dropped 2; count of bases not matched to a gene: 4. The CDR3 has 14 residues. Germline V lookup: CDR1 MDHEN, CDR2 SYDVKM. CDR3 DNA: TGTGCCAGCAGGATCGACAGGGGGAACTATGGCTACACCTTC. Amino acid sequence: CASRIDRGNYGYTF.

In DNA, the CDR3 is TGTGCCAGCAGCTCGCGAACCCAAAGGGACAGAAATGATAGAAATGGGGGACGTTGTAATGAGCAGTTCTTC. It encodes CASSSRTQRDRNDRNGGRCNEQFF. The rearrangement links TRBV13 to TRBJ2-1, with 7 positions matching TRBD1. The germline V gene has CDR1 PRHDT and CDR2 FYEKMQ (reference sequence). The CDR3 spans 24 residues. V trimming: 4 bases; J trimming: 7 bases; junction bases outside the gene matches: 37.

This sequence joins TRBV29-1 and TRBJ2-1; D ambiguous. V lost 7 bases to trimming and J lost 4 bases, with 11 bases between them. The CDR3 extends over 12 amino acids. Germline loops: CDR1 SQVTM, CDR2 ANQGSEA. CDR3 loop: CSGGMGYNEQFF. CDR3 nucleotide sequence: TGCAGCGGCGGCATGGGTTACAATGAGCAGTTCTTC.

This clone was counted between two and nine times. The rearrangement uses TRBV11-2 and TRBJ2-7; 7 bases agree with TRBD2. The germline CDR1 and CDR2 sequences are SGHAT and FQNNGV. With V trimmed by 3 bases and J by 2 bases, 10 bases remained unmatched. This CDR3 is 16 amino acids long. CDR3 sequence reads: CASSLSGGRPTYEQYF. DNA of the CDR3: TGTGCCAGCAGCTTGAGTGGCGGGAGACCCACCTACGAGCAGTACTTC.

The chain links TRBV9 to TRBJ2-2; 11 bases are shared with TRBD2. From germline, CDR1 is SGDLS and CDR2 YYNGEE. Trimming cost V 4 bases and J 6 bases; bases outside gene matches: 11. The CDR3 loop spans 17 amino acids. The CDR3 DNA sequence: TGTGCCAGCAGCACACGACTAGCGGGACTCCCCGCCGGGGAGCTGTTTTTT. Translated: CASSTRLAGLPAGELFF.

The gene calls are TRBV4-1 and TRBJ2-3; D possibly corresponds to TRBD1 (6 bases). V lost 2 bases and J 2 bases, leaving 14 bases between the germline ends. Germline CDR1 and CDR2: MGHRA and YSYEKL. CDR3 length equals 16 residues. The CDR3 DNA is TGCGCCAGCAGCCAATCCTGGGGGCGGAACACAGATACGCAGTATTTT. Its translation is CASSQSWGRNTDTQYF.

Here the CDR3 reads CASSNRIAGSNNEQFF. CDR3 coding DNA: TGTGCCAGCAGCAACAGAATAGCGGGCTCGAACAATGAGCAGTTCTTC. The chain carries TRBV7-9 and TRBJ2-1, with TRBD2 identical over 7 bases. Trimming cost V 5 bases and J 5 bases; bases outside gene matches: 12. CDR1 and CDR2 from the germline V gene are SEHNR and FQNEAQ (reference sequence). CDR3 length equals 16 residues.

The chain uses TRBV9 and TRBJ2-1; maybe TRBD2 (6 bases). V lost 4 bases and J 3 bases, leaving 14 bases between the germline ends. This CDR3 contains 15 residues. Per germline, CDR1 SGDLS and CDR2 YYNGEE. CDR3 amino acids: CASSPRERSYNEQFF. Written as DNA, the CDR3 is TGTGCCAGCAGCCCTCGGGAGAGGAGCTACAATGAGCAGTTCTTC.

The chain joins TRBV30 to TRBJ2-3; D possibly corresponds to TRBD2 (6 bases). This CDR3 contains 15 residues. The V gene's germline CDR1 is GTSNPN and CDR2 SVGIG (reference sequence). Trimming cost V 4 bases and J 2 bases, with 16 bases left between them. The chain's CDR3 is CAWTKPGANTDTQYF. In DNA, the CDR3 is TGTGCCTGGACCAAACCGGGAGCCAACACAGATACGCAGTATTTT.

About this clone: Different DNA sequences within this sample yield the same CDR3. The chain links TRBV7-9 to TRBJ2-7; D possibly corresponds to TRBD2 (5 bases). The CDR3 is 12 residues long. The V end was cut by 4 bases, the J end by 3 bases, with 7 bases between. CDR1 is SEHNR and CDR2 is FQNEAQ in the germline V gene (reference sequence). This CDR3 is CASSSTSYEQYF. DNA of the CDR3: TGTGCCAGCAGCTCTACTAGCTACGAGCAGTACTTC. The variable domain in full, completed from reference TRBV7-9 and TRBJ2-7, reads DTGVSQNPRHKITKRGQNVTFRCDPISEHNRLYWYRQTLGQGPEFLTYFQNEAQLEKSRLLSDRFSAERPKGSFSTLEIQRTEQGDSAMYLCASSSTSYEQYFGPGTRLTVT.